This TCR beta chain was documented in a study of blood T cell repertoires in COVID-19 (dated by TCRdb to 2020 to 2021). The study in broad terms: Collaborator samples came from the United States, Italy and Spain and covered acute and convalescent phases of COVID-19. The material from the prospective study consisted of cDNA or gDNA derived from T cells, B-cell-depleted T cells, or PBMCs. Subjects who had been exposed to COVID-19, were actively infected with it, or had recovered from it provided the deeply sampled blood TCRbeta repertoires that made up the dataset. The repertoires were released in a freely available public database intended as a resource for research on the immune response to SARS-CoV-2. The samples were drawn from the first 160 participants of the ongoing ImmuneRACE study and from some 1,300 subjects provided by 6 global collaborators. Nearly every sample came with metadata listing a de-identified subject ID, COVID-19 status, age in years and sex. Where available, HLA class I and class II types were taken from metadata supplied by the sample provider and were not determined by assay-based typing. What the study reported, not specific to this receptor: How much clinical and demographic metadata was included differed by source and by participant, and the metadata was provided uncurated.

A note on this clone: The clone's antigen remains unknown. No quality values exist for individual bases; no much larger clone is one base distant.

Enrolling through a virtual design, the prospective study's participants ranged in age from roughly 18 to 100 years and lived across roughly 23 United States geographic areas. In the prospective study, participants were assigned to cohorts based on the clinical history participants reported in a screening survey and a study questionnaire. A participant counted as exposed if, within 2 weeks of entering the study, that participant had been in contact with someone who had a PCR-confirmed or clinician-diagnosed COVID-19 case. Each participant in the prospective study had whole blood, serum and a nasopharyngeal or oropharyngeal swab collected by mobile phlebotomists. Over a 2-month period, participants in the prospective study had the option of providing additional blood draws and questionnaires. Blood samples from the prospective study were shipped frozen or at room temperature prior to DNA extraction.

Trimming takes 3 bases off V and 4 bases off J; junction bases not matched to a gene: 3. The germline V gene (reference sequence) gives CDR1 as DFQATT and CDR2 as SNEGSKA. The CDR3 runs 12 residues from the cysteine to the phenylalanine. The DNA shown is the 36-base CDR3, in frame from base 1. TCRbeta CDR3 regions were amplified from genomic DNA by means of the immunoSEQ Assay, a bias-controlled multiplex PCR. Regarding the original processing steps: The number of nucleated cells in each sample was estimated by amplification of reference gene primers within the assay. To quantify the absolute abundance of each unique TCRbeta CDR3 rearrangement, sequence reads were collapsed and filtered. Productive Simpson clonality was computed per sample as the square root of Simpson's diversity index over productive rearrangements. TCRdb carries this immuneACCESS record with in-frame sequences only. Its versions omit some clonotypes, under half of them owing to an unresolved V gene in the studies checked, with the rest unexplained. V and J calls and clone size are copied from that table; D and trimming were computed from the DNA. Within this sample are under 250,000 clones, with 83% of them counted one time only. In total, the top ten clones hold approximately 4% of the sample.

This receptor was obtained from a woman in her 40s who had been exposed to COVID-19. Sequenced material: PBMCs or T cells enriched from blood (not recorded which). The chain links TRBV20-1 with TRBJ2-7; TRBD1 agrees with 7 junctional bases. This receptor carries the CDR3 CSASRTGYEQYF. The DNA sequence is as follows: TGCAGTGCTAGTCGGACAGGTTACGAGCAGTACTTC.